The 23 T cell receptor beta chains presented below share a single source sample, sequenced in a study of a mutant IDH1 vaccine in newly diagnosed glioma. TCRdb keeps only in-frame clones here, not all; method: immunoSEQ multiplex PCR. The sample lists about 42,000 clones; 65% to 90% were seen once. Regarding time point: week 35, safety follow-up. Vaccine doses each comprised 300 ug of mutant IDH1 20-mer peptide, with topical imiquimod. The antigens for these receptors are not known. Sequences were derived from PBMCs, sampled from a glioma patient whose treatment included an IDH1 peptide vaccine. These receptors came from a woman between 45 and 60 years old with glioma.

Note on this clone: One end of the junction is discordant with germline, which a read error may explain. The chain uses TRBV5-6 and TRBJ1-5; 8 bases align to TRBD1. Germline CDR1 SGHDT, CDR2 YYEEEE. The CDR3 length is 17 residues. The CDR3 spells CATSLKETGEGDQPQHF. The DNA of the CDR3 is TGTGCCACCAGCTTAAAAGAGACAGGGGAAGGAGATCAGCCCCAGCATTTT.

This rearrangement joins TRBV10-3 to TRBJ1-6, with 7 bases fitting TRBD1. The V and J ends lost 4 bases and 4 bases, in that order; junction bases with no gene match: 10. CDR1 is ENHRY and CDR2 is SYGVKD in the germline V gene. The CDR3 is 17 residues long. The DNA of the CDR3 is TGTGCCATCAGTGTGGGGGACAGCAGTCTTTATAATTCACCCCTCCACTTT. It translates to CAISVGDSSLYNSPLHF.

V is TRBV6-5 and J is TRBJ2-7; 8 bases map to TRBD1. V shed 6 bases and J 0 bases; nucleotides not matched to a gene: 7. Per germline, CDR1 MNHEY and CDR2 SVGAGI. The CDR3 contains 15 residues. CDR3 DNA: TGTGCCAGCAGCCACGGACAGGGTAGCTCCTACGAGCAGTACTTC. It translates to CASSHGQGSSYEQYF.

The rearrangement uses TRBV6-1 and TRBJ2-7; 8 bases are a match to TRBD1. CDR3 length equals 15 residues. Per the germline V gene, CDR1 is MNHNS and CDR2 is SASEGT. The J segment lost 3 bases and the V segment lost 6 bases, leaving 10 bases of the junction unmatched. The CDR3 sequence: CASSTTGQGDYEQYF. DNA for the CDR3: TGTGCCAGCAGCACCACCGGACAGGGAGACTACGAGCAGTACTTC.

CDR3: CASSLEGPRDTQYF. The CDR3 coding sequence is TGTGCCAGCAGCTTAGAAGGGCCACGGGATACGCAGTATTTT. J is TRBJ2-3 and V is TRBV7-6; the D is unclear. The CDR3 is made up of 14 amino acids. Germline lookup yields CDR1 SGHVS and CDR2 FNYEAQ. Trimming took 1 base from V and 6 from J, leaving 11 bases between them.

This clone was detected once. This chain joins TRBV18 and TRBJ1-1, with D possibly TRBD1 on 6 matching bases. Looked up from germline, CDR1 is KGHSH and CDR2 is LQKENI. The CDR3 runs 15 residues. The V and J ends lost 0 bases and 5 bases respectively, with 13 bases between them. In nucleotides, the CDR3 is TGTGCCAGCTCACCACCGCGGACAGACAATACTGAAGCTTTCTTT. Translating it yields CASSPPRTDNTEAFF.

This clone was picked up a small number of times. The chain couples TRBV9 to TRBJ2-1; 10 nucleotides match TRBD2. This CDR3 has 15 amino acids. The V and J ends lost 0 bases and 7 bases, in that order; junction bases with no gene match: 4. CDR1 is SGDLS and CDR2 is YYNGEE in the germline V gene. The CDR3 region has the DNA TGTGCCAGCAGCGTAGGTCCTAGCGGGGGTAATGAGCAGTTCTTC. Protein product: CASSVGPSGGNEQFF.

The chain employs TRBV6-4 and TRBJ2-3, with 8 bases fitting TRBD2. Germline CDR1 is MRHNA and CDR2 is SNTAGT. Trimming cost V 6 bases and J 3 bases; bases outside gene matches: 2. This CDR3 is 13 amino acids long. The CDR3 sequence is CASSGGATDTQYF. In DNA, the CDR3 is TGTGCCAGCAGCGGGGGGGCAACAGATACGCAGTATTTT.

Worth noting for this clone: A junction boundary mismatches the germline segment, possibly from a read error. The chain links TRBV30 to TRBJ1-3; D remains ambiguous. This CDR3 comprises 12 residues. CDR1 is GTSNPN and CDR2 is SVGIG in the germline V gene (reference sequence). In DNA, the CDR3 is TGTGCCTGGACAGAAGGCCACTATCCGGCGTTGTTT. Its translation is CAWTEGHYPALF.

The chain is built from TRBV6-1 and TRBJ1-2, with D tentatively TRBD1 (5 bases). The CDR3 is 14 residues long. V lost 3 bases to trimming and J lost 2 bases, with 10 bases between them. The germline V gene has CDR1 MNHNS and CDR2 SASEGT. CDR3 amino acids: CASSDRVRNYGYTF. The CDR3 DNA reads TGTGCCAGCAGTGACAGGGTCAGGAACTATGGCTACACCTTC.

This clone was seen a single time. J is TRBJ2-2 and V is TRBV5-4, with 8 bases fitting TRBD1. CDR3 size: 13 residues. Germline CDR1 reads SGHNT; CDR2 reads YYREEE (reference sequence). The V gene end was trimmed by 10 bases and the J gene end by 7 bases; junction bases not matched to a gene: 9. CDR3 residues: CAGLDRANGELFF. The CDR3 DNA reads TGTGCCGGACTGGACAGGGCGAACGGGGAGCTGTTTTTT.

This clone was found a few times. This chain links TRBV4-2 with TRBJ1-1; D is unresolved. The CDR3 extends over 12 amino acids. CDR1 is LGHNA, CDR2 YNFKEQ, per germline. V was shortened by 0 bases and J by 11 bases, with 10 bases between the two germline ends. The CDR3 loop reads CASSQDPSPAFF. The CDR3 DNA reads as TGTGCCAGCAGCCAAGATCCCTCCCCGGCTTTCTTT.

The CDR3 protein is CASSRAGVGGTGELFF. Written as DNA, the CDR3 is TGTGCCAGCAGCCGGGCGGGGGTCGGGGGAACCGGGGAGCTGTTTTTT. The chain carries TRBV7-8 and TRBJ2-2, with TRBD2 identical over 7 bases. CDR3 length equals 16 residues. In germline, CDR1 is SGHVS, CDR2 FQNEAQ. J gave up 5 bases and V 5 bases, and 11 bases lay outside the gene matches.

J is TRBJ1-1 and V is TRBV10-3, with TRBD1 matching 12 bases. CDR3 size: 16 residues. Germline V gene sequence: CDR1 ENHRY, CDR2 SYGVKD. The trim removed 6 bases at V and 4 bases at J, leaving 9 bases unmatched. Written as DNA, the CDR3 is TGTGCCATCAGAAATACCGGGACAGGGGGCCCCACTGAAGCTTTCTTT. Its protein product is CAIRNTGTGGPTEAFF.

V is TRBV6-1 and J is TRBJ1-1; weak D call: TRBD1 (6 bases). The length of the CDR3 is 14 residues. The germline V gene encodes CDR1 MNHNS and CDR2 SASEGT. The CDR3 sequence is CATHRTALSTEAFF. CDR3 DNA: TGTGCAACCCATCGGACAGCCCTGTCTACTGAAGCTTTCTTT.

The chain links TRBV5-4 to TRBJ1-1; D is perhaps TRBD1 (6 bases). This CDR3 region has 14 residues. The V end lost 1 base, the J end lost 0 bases, and 7 bases lay between the germline ends. Germline lookup yields CDR1 SGHNT and CDR2 YYREEE (reference sequence). In nucleotides, the CDR3 is TGTGCCAGCAGCTTGTGGGGGCTGAACACTGAAGCTTTCTTT. Protein product: CASSLWGLNTEAFF.

The chain employs TRBV5-4 and TRBJ2-7, with TRBD2 matching 7 bases. V shed 4 bases, J shed 6 bases, and the junction held 13 bases outside the gene matches. Germline-derived CDR1 and CDR2 are SGHNT and YYREEE (reference sequence). This CDR3 is 15 amino acids long. The CDR3: CASSKIGGGMFEQYF. The CDR3 coding sequence is TGTGCCAGCAGCAAGATCGGCGGGGGAATGTTCGAGCAGTACTTC.

The V gene is TRBV6-4, the J gene TRBJ1-2; D unresolved. Germline V CDR1 and CDR2: MRHNA, SNTAGT. CDR3 length: 13 residues. V lost 3 bases to trimming and J lost 0 bases, with 5 bases between them. The CDR3 nucleotides are TGTGCCAGCAGTGAATCAGCTAACTATGGCTACACCTTC. Amino acids: CASSESANYGYTF.

The chain combines TRBV4-2 with TRBJ1-1; no firm D call. The germline V gene encodes CDR1 LGHNA and CDR2 YNFKEQ. V was clipped by 0 bases and J by 0 bases, with 5 bases between them. This CDR3 comprises 14 residues. The CDR3 region has the DNA TGTGCCAGCAGCCAAGACCAGCTGAACACTGAAGCTTTCTTT. Amino acids: CASSQDQLNTEAFF.

V gene TRBV10-1 combines with J gene TRBJ1-1, with a weak D call TRBD1 (6 bases). V lost 7 bases, J lost 6 bases, and 15 bases lay in between. This CDR3 has 13 residues. CDR1 is WNHNN and CDR2 is SYGVQD in the germline V gene (reference sequence). The CDR3: CASTPTGSSEAFF. CDR3 nucleotides: TGCGCCAGCACCCCGACAGGATCTTCTGAAGCTTTCTTT.

The rearrangement joins TRBV29-1 to TRBJ2-1; D might be TRBD1 (5 bases). Trimming pared 7 bases from V and 6 bases from J, leaving 10 bases between. The CDR3 covers 11 residues. Germline CDR1 SQVTM, CDR2 ANQGSEA. CDR3 protein: CSATQGNEQFF. Here the CDR3 DNA reads TGCAGCGCTACCCAGGGCAATGAGCAGTTCTTC.

The chain carries TRBV4-1 and TRBJ1-3, with 7 bases aligning to TRBD1. This CDR3 has 15 residues. CDR1 and CDR2 from the germline V gene are MGHRA and YSYEKL. Trimming at V came to 10 bases and at J to 0 bases, leaving 9 bases not matched to a gene. As DNA, the CDR3 is TGCGCCACATCCTGGGACAGCGGCTCTGGAAACACCATATATTTT. As protein: CATSWDSGSGNTIYF.

The rearrangement joins TRBV7-2 to TRBJ2-7; the match to TRBD2 covers 14 bases. This CDR3 is 16 amino acids long. Germline trimming cut 5 bases from V and 6 bases from J; bases unmatched to any gene: 9. CDR1 is SGHTA and CDR2 is FQGNSA in the germline V gene. Here the CDR3 reads CASSQTSGGAWREQYF. The DNA of the CDR3 is TGTGCCAGCAGCCAGACTAGCGGGGGGGCTTGGCGCGAGCAGTACTTC. Based on the CDR3 plus reference TRBV7-2 and TRBJ2-7, the full variable domain is GAGVSQSPSNKVTEKGKDVELRCDPISGHTALYWYRQSLGQGLEFLIYFQGNSAPDKSGLPSDRFSAERTGGSVSTLTIQRTQQEDSAVYLCASSQTSGGAWREQYFGPGTRLTVT.